This passage covers 9 T cell receptor beta chains from one sample sequenced in a study of cytomegalovirus exposure and HLA in healthy donors. The PCR was carried out with 60 Vbeta primers and 13 Jbeta primers. Here immunoSEQ multiplex PCR was the method, and the copy in TCRdb shows in-frame clones only, minus some. The data contain 170,000 or so clones, roughly 86% of them seen just once; the ten biggest clones take up 4.8%. Sequencing input: PBMCs. Source of these receptors: a girl under 18 in good health and CMV-seropositive.

The genes are TRBV11-2 and TRBJ1-1; D remains ambiguous. The CDR3 is 14 amino acids. V shed 3 bases and J shed 1 base, with 9 bases lying between them. Germline values: CDR1 SGHAT, CDR2 FQNNGV. CDR3 protein: CASSLAGKNTEAFF. Written as DNA, the CDR3 is TGTGCCAGCAGCTTGGCAGGAAAGAACACTGAAGCTTTCTTT.

The rearrangement links TRBV19 to TRBJ2-5; the D gene is possibly TRBD2 (5 bases). CDR3 length: 11 residues. V lost 5 bases and J lost 7, with 8 bases in between. Germline V lookup: CDR1 LNHDA, CDR2 SQIVND (reference sequence). The CDR3 protein is CASSGGGTQYF. The CDR3 DNA follows: TGTGCCAGTAGTGGAGGTGGGACCCAGTACTTC.

This clone was seen a handful of times. The V and J genes are TRBV9 and TRBJ1-1; 10 bases match TRBD1. The CDR3 has 16 amino acids. The V and J ends lost 3 bases and 8 bases, in that order; junction bases with no gene match: 13. The germline V gene has CDR1 SGDLS and CDR2 YYNGEE. This chain's CDR3 is CASSAPGTGVEGEAFF. CDR3 coding DNA: TGTGCCAGCAGCGCGCCGGGGACAGGGGTCGAGGGGGAAGCTTTCTTT.

The chain joins TRBV5-4 to TRBJ1-2; no definite D call. The germline gives CDR1 SGHNT, CDR2 YYREEE (reference sequence). V shed 0 bases and J shed 4 bases, with 10 bases lying between them. CDR3 length equals 14 residues. The CDR3 reads CASSLGEGTYGYTF. In DNA, the CDR3 is TGTGCCAGCAGCTTGGGAGAGGGAACCTATGGCTACACCTTC.

The chain couples TRBV19 to TRBJ2-1; D perhaps matches TRBD1 (6 bases). Looked up from germline, CDR1 is LNHDA and CDR2 is SQIVND (reference sequence). The CDR3 consists of 15 residues. Trimming cost V 5 bases and J 7 bases, with 18 bases left between them. The CDR3 coding sequence is TGTGCCAGTAGTGCTCAGGGACAAATAATAAATGAGCAGTTCTTC. Its protein product is CASSAQGQIINEQFF.

The V call is TRBV6-1, the J call TRBJ1-1; possible D gene TRBD1, 5 bases. CDR1 and CDR2 (germline): MNHNS, SASEGT. Trimming removed 3 bases from V and 5 bases from J, with 13 bases in between. The CDR3 loop spans 14 amino acids. CDR3 protein: CASSDQGKRTEAFF. The CDR3 bases are TGTGCCAGCAGTGACCAGGGAAAGAGGACTGAAGCTTTCTTT.

The chain combines TRBV6-5 with TRBJ1-5; 8 bases agree with TRBD1. The ends lost 4 bases at V and 8 bases at J; junction bases unmatched: 13. CDR3 length equals 16 residues. Germline V gene data show CDR1 as MNHEY and CDR2 as SVGAGI. Written as DNA, the CDR3 is TGTGCCAGCAGTTCCGAACGACAGGGGATGGCCAAGCCCCAGCATTTT. Protein: CASSSERQGMAKPQHF.

The chain employs TRBV5-1 and TRBJ1-3, with D possibly matching TRBD1 (5 bases). The germline V gene has CDR1 SGHRS and CDR2 YFSETQ. V shed 0 bases and J shed 0 bases, with 22 bases lying between them. The CDR3 spans 20 residues. In DNA form, the CDR3 reads TGCGCCAGCAGCTTGGCCTTGCAGGGTAGCAATCCCCACTCTGGAAACACCATATATTTT. This codes for CASSLALQGSNPHSGNTIYF.

The rearrangement joins TRBV27 to TRBJ1-2; D may be TRBD1 (6 bases). Trimming removed 0 bases at V and 1 base at J, with 15 bases between. The germline gives CDR1 MNHEY, CDR2 SMNVEV (reference sequence). The CDR3 has 17 residues. The CDR3 nucleotides read TGTGCCAGCAGTTTATCTTTCACACGGACAGATAACTATGGCTACACCTTC. This gives the protein CASSLSFTRTDNYGYTF.